This passage covers 2 T cell receptor beta chains from one sample sequenced in a study of response to subunit inactivated influenza vaccine listed by TCRdb under 2018. The library was produced with RT-PCR. Sequencing was performed on an Illumina HiSeq 2500. TCRdb cleaned the public reads at Q25 with fastp, built clones with MiXCR and kept in-frame beta chains. Each record represents a unique CDR3 protein, reported with the most common genes and DNA among its rows. The sample table records about 610,000 distinct CDR3 sequences; 12% to 15% of these occur just once. The top ten constitute roughly 11% of the sample. The sample consisted of PBMCs from blood, taken roughly 12 days after vaccination. These receptors all come from a man over 45 who received an inactivated influenza vaccine. Donor details come from another sample of the same person, matched by shared clones.

A few counts support this clonotype. This rearrangement joins TRBV11-2 to TRBJ1-1, with D perhaps matching TRBD1 (5 bases). This CDR3 contains 15 residues. Germline assignment: CDR1 SGHAT and CDR2 FQNNGV. V lost 3 bases, J lost 0 bases, and 11 bases lay in between. CDR3: CASSFWTQMNTEAFF. CDR3 DNA sequence: TGTGCCAGCAGCTTTTGGACACAAATGAACACTGAAGCTTTCTTT.

The rearrangement uses TRBV6-5 and TRBJ2-1, with D unclear. The ends were cut back, 10 bases at V and 4 bases at J, with 8 bases in the middle. Germline V gene sequence: CDR1 MNHEY, CDR2 SVGAGI. The CDR3 runs to 11 residues. DNA of the CDR3: TGTGCCACCTTTGTTTACAATGAGCAGTTCTTC. It translates to CATFVYNEQFF.